This TCR beta chain was recovered during a study of cytomegalovirus exposure and HLA in healthy donors. Whole-study results and caveats: The study recorded 160 or so TCR beta chains that were cytomegalovirus-associated. In vitro data verified a few CMV-associated chains as specific for CMV antigens.

PCR involved 60 Vbeta and 13 Jbeta primers. Measured with immunoSEQ multiplex PCR; TCRdb has only the in-frame clones, and not every one. Of around 180,000 clones listed, 60% to 80% were seen once; the top ten hold over 10%. About this clone: Its target is not known.

CDR1 and CDR2 from the germline V gene are SGHDN and FVKESK. V lost 4 bases and J 0 bases, leaving 9 bases between the germline ends. This CDR3 contains 14 residues. The sample was PBMCs. The chain couples TRBV14 to TRBJ1-1; tentatively, D is TRBD1 (6 bases). The source of this sequence is a woman aged 50 to 65 in good health and CMV-seropositive. The CDR3: CASSPGQMNTEAFF. For the CDR3, the DNA is TGTGCCAGCAGCCCCGGACAGATGAACACTGAAGCTTTCTTT.